This T cell receptor beta chain was profiled in a study of blood T cell repertoires in COVID-19 (dated by TCRdb to about 2020). Study-level background: Collaborator samples came from the United States, Italy and Spain and covered acute and convalescent phases of COVID-19. The material from the prospective study consisted of cDNA or gDNA derived from T cells, B-cell-depleted T cells, or PBMCs. Subjects who had been exposed to COVID-19, were actively infected with it, or had recovered from it provided the deeply sampled blood TCRbeta repertoires that made up the dataset. The repertoires were released in a freely available public database meant as a resource for research on the immune response to SARS-CoV-2. Samples were obtained from the ongoing ImmuneRACE study (first 160 participants) and from 1,200 or so subjects provided by 6 global collaborators. A de-identified subject ID, COVID-19 status, age in years and sex were almost always included in the sample metadata. Where available, HLA class I and class II types were taken from metadata supplied by the sample provider and were not determined by assay-based typing. Overall results and qualifications from the work: How much clinical and demographic metadata was included differed by source and by participant, and the metadata was provided uncurated.

Samples from volunteer blood donors who had recovered from COVID-19 were contributed by a second Seattle source. Each collaborating institution followed its own protocols to collect whole blood in K2EDTA tubes. For TCRbeta analysis, collaborators shipped samples in one of three forms: frozen whole blood, isolated PBMCs, or DNA extracted from either of those sample types. The immunoSEQ Assay, a bias-controlled multiplex PCR, was used to amplify TCRbeta CDR3 regions from genomic DNA. The authors' pipeline ran thus. Within the assay, amplification of reference gene primers was used to estimate how many nucleated cells each sample contained. To quantify the absolute abundance of each unique TCRbeta CDR3 rearrangement, sequence reads were collapsed and filtered. For each sample, productive Simpson clonality was calculated by taking the square root of Simpson's diversity index across productive rearrangements. TCRdb carries this immuneACCESS record with in-frame sequences only. Its versions omit some clonotypes, under half of them owing to an unresolved V gene in the studies checked, with the rest unexplained. The V and J calls and clone size are taken from that table; D and trimming were inferred from the DNA. For this sample there are some 200,000 clones; about 86% appear just once. Together, the top ten hold roughly 3% of the sample.

The germline V gene (reference sequence) provides CDR1 MNHEY and CDR2 SMNVEV. There are 12 amino acids in the CDR3, from cysteine to phenylalanine inclusive. Just the 36-base CDR3 DNA is kept, in frame starting at base 1. V is cut by 8 bases and J by 7 bases, and the space between the germline ends is 15 bases. Worth noting for this clone: The specificity of this receptor is unknown. Per-base qualities were not stored, and no clone one base away is much larger.

The sequence was collected from a woman aged 25 to 39 who had recovered from COVID-19. This chain joins TRBV27 to TRBJ2-7; a tentative D call is TRBD1 (5 bases match). The sequenced sample was peripheral blood. Read as DNA, the sequence is TGTGCCAGCGGAACCAGACAGCTGGAGCAGTACTTC. The translation is CASGTRQLEQYF.